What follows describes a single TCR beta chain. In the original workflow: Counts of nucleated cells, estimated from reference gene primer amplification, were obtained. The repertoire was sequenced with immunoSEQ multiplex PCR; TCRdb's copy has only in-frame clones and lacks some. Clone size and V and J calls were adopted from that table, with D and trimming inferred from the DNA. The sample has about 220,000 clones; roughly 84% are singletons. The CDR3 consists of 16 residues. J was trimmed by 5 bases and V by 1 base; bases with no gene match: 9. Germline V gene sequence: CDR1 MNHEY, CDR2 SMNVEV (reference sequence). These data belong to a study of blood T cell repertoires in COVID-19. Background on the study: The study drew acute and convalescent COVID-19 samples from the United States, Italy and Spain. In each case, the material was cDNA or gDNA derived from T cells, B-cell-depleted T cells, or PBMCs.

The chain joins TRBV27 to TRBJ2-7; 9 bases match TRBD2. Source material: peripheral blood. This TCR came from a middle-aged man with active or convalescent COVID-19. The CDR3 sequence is CASSLFAGGLPHEQYF. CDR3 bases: TGTGCCAGCAGTTTATTTGCGGGAGGGCTTCCCCACGAGCAGTACTTC.